This T cell receptor (beta chain) is from a study of blood T cell repertoires in COVID-19. Study context: Italy, Spain and the United States were the sources of the convalescent and acute COVID-19 samples. T cells, B-cell-depleted T cells, or PBMCs supplied cDNA or gDNA.

This clone occurred a few times. Authors' data handling: How many nucleated cells were present was estimated from reference gene primer amplification. Data came from immunoSEQ multiplex PCR; TCRdb stores just in-frame clones and leaves some out. The V and J calls and clone size were taken over from that table, and D and trimming were inferred from the DNA. This table holds 150,000 to 250,000 clones, approximately 80% found once. CDR3 length: 12 amino acids. Germline V gives CDR1 SGHTA, CDR2 FQGNSA. V was pared by 3 bases and J by 7 bases, with 7 bases between. This sequence originates from a human donor with acute or convalescent COVID-19. The donor label of this sample is uncertain. The sample taken for sequencing was peripheral blood. The chain combines TRBV7-2 with TRBJ1-3; tentative D call: TRBD1 (5 bases). CDR3 in DNA: TGTGCCAGCAGCTTGAAGGGGAACACCATATATTTT. Translating gives CASSLKGNTIYF.